The 9 T cell receptor beta chains presented below share a single source sample, sequenced in a study of blood T cell repertoires in COVID-19. The data were produced by immunoSEQ multiplex PCR, yet TCRdb's version contains in-frame clones alone and is incomplete. The table records 250,000 to 350,000 clones, approximately 88% of them present only once. Sequenced sample: PBMCs or T cells enriched from blood (not recorded which). The receptors shown here come from a woman aged 25 to 45 who had recovered from COVID-19.

The chain uses TRBV19 and TRBJ1-2; D gene uncertain. V lost 3 bases, J lost 4 bases, and 9 bases lay in between. This CDR3 has 13 residues. Germline V gene sequence: CDR1 LNHDA, CDR2 SQIVND (reference sequence). The CDR3 is CASSIAAVYGYTF. DNA for the CDR3: TGTGCCAGTAGTATTGCGGCGGTCTATGGCTACACCTTC.

This chain uses TRBV28 with TRBJ2-4; D is perhaps TRBD1 (5 bases). Germline CDR1 reads MDHEN; CDR2 reads SYDVKM. The CDR3 is 18 amino acids. V shed 1 base and J shed 0 bases, with 16 bases lying between them. The CDR3 loop is CASSLSRPTVLAKNIQYF. For the CDR3, the DNA is TGTGCCAGCAGTTTATCCCGCCCGACAGTACTAGCCAAAAACATTCAGTACTTC.

The gene calls are TRBV3-1 (or the pseudogene TRBV3-2) and TRBJ2-3; 7 positions match TRBD2. V gave up 4 bases and J gave up 1 base; unmatched junction bases: 5. Germline V CDR1 and CDR2: LGHDT, YNNKEL (reference sequence). The CDR3 length is 15 residues. This CDR3 reads CASSLLAGGTDTQYF. Written as DNA, the CDR3 is TGTGCCAGCAGCCTCTTGGCGGGGGGCACAGATACGCAGTATTTT.

This clone was detected once. The V call is TRBV5-1, the J call TRBJ1-4; TRBD1 is a possible D gene (6 bases). Per the germline V gene, CDR1 is SGHRS and CDR2 is YFSETQ. This CDR3 contains 15 residues. Trimming shortened V by 4 bases and J by 6 bases, and 16 bases separated the two germline ends. This CDR3 is CASSPGTKLDEKLFF. The CDR3 DNA reads as TGCGCCAGCAGCCCCGGGACAAAGTTGGATGAAAAACTGTTTTTT.

The chain employs TRBV6-5 and TRBJ2-1; D may be TRBD2 (6 bases). V dropped 1 base and J dropped 5 bases, with 12 bases sitting between them. The CDR3 spans 15 residues. Germline V gives CDR1 MNHEY, CDR2 SVGAGI. The CDR3 region is CASSYWAGNNNEQFF. In DNA form, the CDR3 reads TGTGCCAGCAGTTACTGGGCGGGGAACAACAATGAGCAGTTCTTC.

The chain is built from TRBV28 and TRBJ2-7; D gene unclear. CDR3 length equals 13 residues. From germline, CDR1 is MDHEN and CDR2 SYDVKM. The V end lost 5 bases, the J end lost 2 bases, and 10 bases lay between the germline ends. The DNA for the CDR3 is TGTGCCAGCAGTCCCCCGCTAGCCTACGAGCAGTACTTC. The encoded protein is CASSPPLAYEQYF.

In the case of this clone: The same CDR3 can be traced to other DNA sequences in this sample. The genes are TRBV28 and TRBJ1-1; D might be TRBD1 (5 bases). The germline V gene encodes CDR1 MDHEN and CDR2 SYDVKM. CDR3 length equals 14 residues. V was trimmed by 3 bases and J by 0 bases, leaving 8 bases between them. The CDR3: CASSLGQLNTEAFF. DNA for the CDR3: TGTGCCAGCAGTTTGGGGCAGTTGAACACTGAAGCTTTCTTT.

This clone was seen a few times. The chain combines TRBV9 with TRBJ2-7, with TRBD1 identical over 9 bases. The CDR3 is 14 amino acids. Germline values: CDR1 SGDLS, CDR2 YYNGEE. J lost 5 bases, V lost 4 bases, and 7 bases had no gene match. For the CDR3, the DNA is TGTGCCAGCAGCTCAACAGGGGGCAATAACGAGCAGTACTTC. Amino acids: CASSSTGGNNEQYF.

The chain employs TRBV10-2 and TRBJ2-7; TRBD2 matches 10 bases. Looked up from germline, CDR1 is WSHSY and CDR2 is SAAADI. The CDR3 length is 14 residues. After removal of 4 bases from V and 4 bases from J, the junction contained 4 bases not matched to a gene. Here the CDR3 DNA reads TGCGCCAGCAGTGTTAGCGGGGGGCGGTACGAGCAGTACTTC. It specifies CASSVSGGRYEQYF.